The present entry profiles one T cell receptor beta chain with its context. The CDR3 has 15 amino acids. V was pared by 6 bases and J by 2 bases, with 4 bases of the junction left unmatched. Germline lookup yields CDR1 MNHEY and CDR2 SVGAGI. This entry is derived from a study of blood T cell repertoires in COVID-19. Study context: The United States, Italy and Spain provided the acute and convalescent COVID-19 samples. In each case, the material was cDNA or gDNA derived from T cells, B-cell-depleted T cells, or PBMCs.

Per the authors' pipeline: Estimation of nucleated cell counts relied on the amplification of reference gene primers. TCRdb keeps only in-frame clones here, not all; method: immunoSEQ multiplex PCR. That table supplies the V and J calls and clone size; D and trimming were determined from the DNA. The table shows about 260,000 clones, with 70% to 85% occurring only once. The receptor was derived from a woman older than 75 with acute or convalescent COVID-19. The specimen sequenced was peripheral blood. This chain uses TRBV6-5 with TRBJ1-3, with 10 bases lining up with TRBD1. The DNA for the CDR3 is TGTGCCAGCAGCACGACAGGGGGCCCTGGAAACACCATATATTTT. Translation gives CASSTTGGPGNTIYF.